This TCR beta chain is from a study of CD8+ T cells in alopecia areata (dated by TCRdb to the late 2010s). Background for the entire study: The treated patients took part in an open-label pilot trial in which moderate-to-severe alopecia areata was treated with oral tofacitinib at 5 to 10 mg twice daily. For the treated patients, the SALT score, which quantifies what percentage of scalp surface area is affected, served as the measure of disease severity. The RNA source kit depended on sample type: the PAXgene miRNA kit for fixed scalp, the miRNeasy kit for PBMCs, and the RNeasy kit for mouse skin. immunoSEQ multiplex PCR using 35 Vbeta forward primers and 13 Jbeta reverse primers was used to amplify TCRbeta CDR3 regions. High-throughput TCRbeta sequencing was used to examine T cell clonal expansion in alopecia areata in both the C3H/HeJ mouse model and human patients. Patients received tofacitinib for 6 to 18 months and were then followed off drug for 6 months to check for delayed response and recurrence. Clonality in the scalp was compared among normal scalp (n=4), patchy alopecia areata scalp (n=8), and alopecia totalis/universalis scalp (n=8). Tofacitinib-treated patients had biopsies at baseline and at 4 and 24 weeks of treatment, with a later scalp biopsy in several patients. In humans, TCRbeta sequencing was performed on scalp tissue and on sorted CD4+ and CD8+ peripheral blood T cells from healthy controls and from patients with patchy or totalis/universalis alopecia areata.

Sequences ENHRY (CDR1) and SYGVKD (CDR2) are obtained from the germline V gene. V is cut by 2 bases and J by 4 bases, and the space between the germline ends is 11 bases. The CDR3 covers 14 residues, taking in both the cysteine and the phenylalanine. Of all the DNA, just the CDR3 is kept, 42 bases in frame from base 1. Broad study findings and their caveats: The treated cohort was small, with a single nonresponder, so links between baseline CD8+ expansion and response need larger studies. During tofacitinib treatment, many expanded lesional clones stuck around in both scalp and blood, and this persistence may partly explain why relapse happens after treatment is stopped. Unlike mouse skin, where gammadelta T cells dominate, normal human skin contains resident alphabeta T cells that get sequenced too, which complicates analysis of the scalp TCR repertoire. Compared with normal scalp, lesional scalp had higher clonality and more expanded CD8+ clones, particularly in alopecia totalis/universalis, a pattern that suggests antigenic drive. With tofacitinib, both scalp clonality and the number of expanded CD8+ clones among the top 100 scalp clones went down significantly. Shared TCR sequences between patients were less evident than in mice, which may be partly attributable to HLA diversity in the patient population.

Receptor amplification or capture employed the immunoSEQ multiplex PCR assay. For TCR sequencing, RNA was extracted from every sample and reverse transcribed into cDNA to serve as template. First-strand cDNA was synthesized using SuperScript III with a 2:1 mix of oligo-dT and random hexamers. A synthetic immune receptor repertoire was used to assess amplification bias, and residual bias was removed computationally. As for how the authors treated the data: Raw reads were preprocessed to remove errors, and CDR3 was defined by IMGT conventions from the conserved cysteine to phenylalanine. Clonality was computed by normalizing Shannon entropy by log2 of the number of productive unique TCRs and subtracting the result from 1. CD4 or CD8 identity of scalp clones was inferred by cross-referencing scalp TCRbeta sequences with sorted blood CD4 and CD8 repertoires. What TCRdb holds here is the immuneACCESS table cut down to in-frame rearrangements. Part of the clones is not present; checked against another copy, under half of the missing clones reflect an unresolved V gene, and the others are unexplained. That table furnishes V, J and clone size, whereas the DNA furnished D and trimming. This sample comprises about 220,000 clones, 50% to 60% of them detected only once. The ten largest clones take up around 1.6% of the sample.

Taken with the paper, the label for time point translates to: around 28 days on oral tofacitinib. The treatment or condition label corresponds to: oral pan-JAK inhibitor, 5-10 mg twice daily. Lesional scalp punch biopsies and peripheral blood were obtained from alopecia areata patients. PBMCs were isolated by density centrifugation and stained for CD3, CD4 and CD8, after which CD4+ and CD8+ T cells were sorted on a FACSAria. This clone was counted a few times. Its antigen specificity is not known. Within one base of it there is no much larger clone, and no base qualities were kept. The chain was built from TRBV10-3 and TRBJ1-1, and the D gene may be TRBD1, 6 bases matching. This clonotype was obtained from a human donor with alopecia areata. The sequencing here drew on CD4+ T cells sorted from blood, taken at week 4, from a patient treated with tofacitinib. The CDR3 reads CAISEPGGPTEAFF. The nucleotide sequence is given as TGTGCCATCAGTGAGCCCGGGGGCCCCACTGAAGCTTTCTTT.